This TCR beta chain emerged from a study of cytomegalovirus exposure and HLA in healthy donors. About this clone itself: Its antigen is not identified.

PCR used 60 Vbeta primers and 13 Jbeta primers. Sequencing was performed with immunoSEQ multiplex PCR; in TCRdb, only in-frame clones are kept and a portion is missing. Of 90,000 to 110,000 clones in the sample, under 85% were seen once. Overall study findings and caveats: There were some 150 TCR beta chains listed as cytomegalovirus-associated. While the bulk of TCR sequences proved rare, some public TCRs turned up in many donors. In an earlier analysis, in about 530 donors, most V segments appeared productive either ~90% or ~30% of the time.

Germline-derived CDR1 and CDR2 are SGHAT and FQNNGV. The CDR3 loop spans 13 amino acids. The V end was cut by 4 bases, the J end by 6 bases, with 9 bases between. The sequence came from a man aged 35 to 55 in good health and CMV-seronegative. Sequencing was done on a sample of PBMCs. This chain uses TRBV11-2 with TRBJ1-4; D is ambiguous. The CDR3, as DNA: TGTGCCAGCAGCTCCGGTGGTTATGAAAAACTGTTTTTT. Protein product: CASSSGGYEKLFF.